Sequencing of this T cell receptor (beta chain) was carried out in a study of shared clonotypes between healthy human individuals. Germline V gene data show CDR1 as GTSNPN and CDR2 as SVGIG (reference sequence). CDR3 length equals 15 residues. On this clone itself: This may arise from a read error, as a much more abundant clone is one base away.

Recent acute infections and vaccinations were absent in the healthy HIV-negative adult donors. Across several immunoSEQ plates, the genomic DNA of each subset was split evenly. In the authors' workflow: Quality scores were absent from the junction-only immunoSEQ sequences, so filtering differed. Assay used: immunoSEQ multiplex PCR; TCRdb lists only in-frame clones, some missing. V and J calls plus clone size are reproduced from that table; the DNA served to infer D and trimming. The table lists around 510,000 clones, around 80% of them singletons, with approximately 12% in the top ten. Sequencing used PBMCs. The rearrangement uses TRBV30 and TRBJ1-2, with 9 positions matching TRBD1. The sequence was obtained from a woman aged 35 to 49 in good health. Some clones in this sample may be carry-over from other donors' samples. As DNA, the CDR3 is TGTGCCTGGAGCCGGGACAGGGATGGGGACTATTGCTACACCTTC. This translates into CAWSRDRDGDYCYTF.